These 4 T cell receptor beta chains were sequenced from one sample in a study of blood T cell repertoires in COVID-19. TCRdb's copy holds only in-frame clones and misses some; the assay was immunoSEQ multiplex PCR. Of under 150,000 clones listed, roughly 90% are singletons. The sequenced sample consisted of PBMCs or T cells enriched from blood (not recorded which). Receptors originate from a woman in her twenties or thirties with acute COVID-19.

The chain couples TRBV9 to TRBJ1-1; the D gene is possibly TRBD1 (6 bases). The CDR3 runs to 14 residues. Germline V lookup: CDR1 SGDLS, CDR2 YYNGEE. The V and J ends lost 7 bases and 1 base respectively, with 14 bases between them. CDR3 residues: CASSGTYKNTEAFF. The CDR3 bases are TGTGCCAGCTCCGGGACATACAAGAACACTGAAGCTTTCTTT.

The CDR3 here is CASSTGPGEGHEQFF. The CDR3 nucleotides are TGTGCCAGCAGTACTGGGCCGGGAGAAGGTCATGAGCAGTTCTTC. The chain couples TRBV6-4 to TRBJ2-1; D is possibly TRBD2 (6 bases). V lost 5 bases and J lost 8, with 19 bases in between. The CDR3 consists of 15 residues. Germline CDR1 is MRHNA and CDR2 is SNTAGT.

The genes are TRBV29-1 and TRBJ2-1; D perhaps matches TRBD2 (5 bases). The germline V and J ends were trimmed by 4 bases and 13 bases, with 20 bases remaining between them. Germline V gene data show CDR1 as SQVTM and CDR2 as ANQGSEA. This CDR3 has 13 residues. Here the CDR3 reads CSVVSLFGGSQFF. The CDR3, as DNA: TGCAGCGTTGTGAGTCTTTTTGGTGGGAGTCAGTTCTTC.

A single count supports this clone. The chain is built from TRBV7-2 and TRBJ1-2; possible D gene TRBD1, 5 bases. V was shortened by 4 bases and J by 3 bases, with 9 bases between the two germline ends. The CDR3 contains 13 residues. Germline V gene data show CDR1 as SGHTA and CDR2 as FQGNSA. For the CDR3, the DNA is TGTGCCAGCAGCTGGCGGGACGACTATGGCTACACCTTC. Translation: CASSWRDDYGYTF.